Shown below are 18 T cell receptor beta chains from a single sample sequenced in a study of cytomegalovirus exposure and HLA in healthy donors. The PCR had 60 Vbeta and 13 Jbeta primers. Data came from immunoSEQ multiplex PCR; TCRdb stores just in-frame clones and leaves some out. The sample records roughly 110,000 clones, 76% being singletons. Sequenced input: PBMCs. Source of these receptors: a woman in her thirties or forties in good health and CMV-seropositive.

V and J are TRBV4-1 and TRBJ1-2; possibly TRBD1 for D (6 bases). With 0 bases removed from V and 4 bases from J, the gap between germline ends came to 15 bases. CDR3 length: 16 residues. Germline loops: CDR1 MGHRA, CDR2 YSYEKL. Here the CDR3 DNA reads TGCGCCAGCAGCCAAGAAGGGGGAGGGAGCGTCTATGGCTACACCTTC. It codes for CASSQEGGGSVYGYTF.

The chain combines TRBV11-1 with TRBJ2-5; tentatively, D is TRBD1 (6 bases). The CDR3 runs to 12 residues. CDR1 and CDR2 from the germline V gene are SGHAT and FQDESV (reference sequence). Deletions cut 2 bases from V and 5 bases from J, with 6 bases between. The chain's CDR3 is CASSLQGETQYF. In nucleotides, the CDR3 is TGTGCCAGCAGCTTACAGGGGGAGACCCAGTACTTC.

J is TRBJ1-1 and V is TRBV7-7, with D uncertain. Germline CDR1 reads SSHAT; CDR2 reads FNYEAQ (reference sequence). This CDR3 comprises 15 residues. The germline V and J ends were trimmed by 0 bases and 3 bases, with 11 bases remaining between them. The CDR3 loop reads CASSLAVESYTEAFF. The CDR3 coding sequence is TGTGCCAGCAGCTTAGCGGTCGAGTCTTACACTGAAGCTTTCTTT.

This clone is a singleton in its sample. This chain uses TRBV7-8 with TRBJ1-6; 7 bases are shared with TRBD1. This CDR3 has 14 amino acids. Per germline, CDR1 SGHVS and CDR2 FQNEAQ. V trimming: 4 bases; J trimming: 7 bases; junction bases outside the gene matches: 4. Written as DNA, the CDR3 is TGTGCCAGCAGCTCTGGACAGGAGAATTCACCCCTCCACTTT. Residues: CASSSGQENSPLHF.

This clone was seen more than once but under ten times. The rearrangement uses TRBV7-2 and TRBJ1-3, with D hard to call. This CDR3 has 15 amino acids. With 3 bases removed from V and 0 bases from J, the gap between germline ends came to 9 bases. CDR1 SGHTA and CDR2 FQGNSA come from the germline V gene. The CDR3 loop reads CASSFLSGSGNTIYF. CDR3 nucleotide sequence: TGTGCCAGCAGCTTCCTCAGCGGCTCTGGAAACACCATATATTTT. Variable domain in full (rest from reference TRBV7-2 and TRBJ1-3): GAGVSQSPSNKVTEKGKDVELRCDPISGHTALYWYRQSLGQGLEFLIYFQGNSAPDKSGLPSDRFSAERTGGSVSTLTIQRTQQEDSAVYLCASSFLSGSGNTIYFGEGSWLTVV.

The J gene is TRBJ1-1, the V gene TRBV30; D may be TRBD1 (5 bases). This CDR3 is 13 amino acids long. In germline, CDR1 is GTSNPN, CDR2 SVGIG (reference sequence). V was pared by 2 bases and J by 1 base, with 8 bases between. The CDR3 coding sequence is TGTGCCTGGAGTACCAGGGCGAACACTGAAGCTTTCTTT. Protein sequence: CAWSTRANTEAFF. Looking up the rest from reference TRBV30 and TRBJ1-1 gives the full variable domain: SQTIHQWPATLVQPVGSPLSLECTVEGTSNPNLYWYRQAAGRGLQLLFYSVGIGQISSEVPQNLSASRPQDRQFILSSKKLLLSDSGFYLCAWSTRANTEAFFGQGTRLTVV.

The V call is TRBV5-1, the J call TRBJ1-6; D is undetermined. The V and J ends lost 4 bases and 8 bases respectively, with 19 bases between them. The CDR3 runs to 16 residues. Germline CDR1 reads SGHRS; CDR2 reads YFSETQ. The DNA for the CDR3 is TGCGCCAGCAGCCCAAACTACCTTTTCCGGGATTCACCCCTCCACTTT. It translates to CASSPNYLFRDSPLHF.

This clone showed up just once. This sequence joins TRBV6-4 and TRBJ1-6, with a weak D call TRBD1 (6 bases). The germline gives CDR1 MRHNA, CDR2 SNTAGT. V lost 5 bases and J lost 7, with 9 bases in between. The CDR3 runs 13 residues. The CDR3 loop is CASSPGANSPLHF. The CDR3 DNA reads as TGTGCCAGCAGTCCAGGGGCGAATTCACCCCTCCACTTT.

A remark on this clone: The junction shows a germline mismatch at one end, possibly a read error. This chain joins TRBV4-1 and TRBJ1-2; D is ambiguous. Germline V gives CDR1 MGHRA, CDR2 YSYEKL. This CDR3 is 13 amino acids long. This chain's CDR3 is CASSHLPPERYSF. CDR3 in DNA: TGCGCCAGCAGCCATCTACCCCCCGAGCGCTACTCCTTC.

The CDR3 spells CASSDSGGPYEQYF. The CDR3 coding sequence is TGCGCCAGCAGTGATAGCGGGGGGCCCTACGAGCAGTACTTC. V gene TRBV10-1 combines with J gene TRBJ2-7, with 10 bases fitting TRBD2. J gave up 2 bases and V 3 bases, and 1 base lay outside the gene matches. The V gene's germline CDR1 is WNHNN and CDR2 SYGVQD (reference sequence). The CDR3 contains 14 residues.

A single count supports this clone. The chain uses TRBV7-2 and TRBJ2-3; 7 nucleotides agree with TRBD2. J gave up 1 base and V 3 bases, and 7 bases lay outside the gene matches. CDR1 SGHTA and CDR2 FQGNSA come from the germline V gene. CDR3 length: 16 residues. As DNA, the CDR3 is TGTGCCAGCAGCTTCATCGGGGGAGGGGGCACAGATACGCAGTATTTT. It translates to CASSFIGGGGTDTQYF.

The chain is built from TRBV7-2 and TRBJ2-2; TRBD1 might be the D (6 bases). V was clipped by 0 bases and J by 1 base, with 9 bases between them. The length of the CDR3 is 16 residues. The germline V gene has CDR1 SGHTA and CDR2 FQGNSA. This CDR3 reads CASSLAGGVNTGELFF. The CDR3 DNA reads TGTGCCAGCAGCTTAGCAGGGGGTGTGAACACCGGGGAGCTGTTTTTT.

V and J are TRBV1 and TRBJ2-1; the table names TRBD2, a call not compared with the DNA. TRBV1 has pseudogene status. The CDR3 spans 10 residues. In nucleotides, the CDR3 is TGCACCAGCAGCTGGGACTCTCAGTTCTTC. It specifies CTSSWDSQFF.

The chain couples TRBV6-1 to TRBJ2-7; D uncertain. In germline, CDR1 is MNHNS, CDR2 SASEGT. The CDR3 covers 11 residues. V was shortened by 4 bases and J by 6 bases, with 7 bases between the two germline ends. The CDR3 is CASSVGPEQYF. The CDR3 region has the DNA TGTGCCAGCAGTGTGGGCCCCGAGCAGTACTTC.

The rearrangement joins TRBV11-2 to TRBJ1-6; TRBD1 agrees at 10 bases. The junction had 8 bases not matched to a gene; V was cut back by 5 bases and J by 10 bases. Germline V lookup: CDR1 SGHAT, CDR2 FQNNGV. The CDR3 is made up of 15 amino acids. In DNA form, the CDR3 reads TGTGCCAGCAGCCCGGAGACAGGGGGCTTATCACCCCTCCACTTT. Translating gives CASSPETGGLSPLHF.

V gene TRBV15 combines with J gene TRBJ1-1; D might be TRBD1 (5 bases). The germline V gene has CDR1 LNHNV and CDR2 YYDKDF (reference sequence). The CDR3 is 16 residues long. Trimming removed 0 bases at V and 4 bases at J, with 15 bases between. The CDR3: CATSRDISGGATEAFF. The DNA of the CDR3 is TGTGCCACCAGCAGAGATATTTCGGGAGGGGCCACTGAAGCTTTCTTT. Supplemented by reference TRBV15 and TRBJ1-1, the full variable domain reads DAMVIQNPRYQVTQFGKPVTLSCSQTLNHNVMYWYQQKSSQAPKLLFHYYDKDFNNEADTPDNFQSRRPNTSFCFLDIRSPGLGDTAMYLCATSRDISGGATEAFFGQGTRLTVV.

This clone is large within its sample. The gene calls are TRBV4-1 and TRBJ2-5, with no clear D. V lost 4 bases and J 5 bases, leaving 17 bases between the germline ends. CDR3 length equals 15 residues. Germline V gene data show CDR1 as MGHRA and CDR2 as YSYEKL. CDR3 bases: TGCGCCAGCAGCCCAGAAGACTCCCCCCGGGAGACCCAGTACTTC. It yields the protein CASSPEDSPRETQYF.

This clone was observed a single time. The gene calls are TRBV6-6 and TRBJ1-5; a weak D match, TRBD1 (6 bases). Between the trimmed V and J ends, which lost 4 bases and 3 bases, there was a span of 16 bases. CDR3 length equals 16 residues. Germline values: CDR1 MNHNY, CDR2 SVGAGI (reference sequence). The CDR3 loop reads CASSSQGGSNNQPQHF. CDR3 in DNA: TGTGCCAGCAGTTCCCAAGGGGGTTCGAACAATCAGCCCCAGCATTTT.